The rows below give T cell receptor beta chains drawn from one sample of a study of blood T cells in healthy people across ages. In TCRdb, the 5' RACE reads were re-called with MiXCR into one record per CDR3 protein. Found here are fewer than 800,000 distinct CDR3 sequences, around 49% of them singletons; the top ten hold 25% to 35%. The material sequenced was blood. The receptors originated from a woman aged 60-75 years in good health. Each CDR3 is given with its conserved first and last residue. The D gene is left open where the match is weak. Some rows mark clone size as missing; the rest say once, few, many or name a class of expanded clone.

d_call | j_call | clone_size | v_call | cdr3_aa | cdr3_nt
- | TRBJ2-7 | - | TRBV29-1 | CSVGAAVPGEQYF | TGCAGCGTTGGGGCAGCGGTTCCGGGCGAGCAGTACTTC
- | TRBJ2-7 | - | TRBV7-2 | CARILTGEKPYEQYF | TGTGCCAGGATTCTGACCGGGGAGAAGCCCTACGAGCAGTACTTC
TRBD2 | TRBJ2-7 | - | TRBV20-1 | CSARTSGRAEQYF | TGCAGTGCCCGGACTAGCGGGAGGGCCGAGCAGTACTTC
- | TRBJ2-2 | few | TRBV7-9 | CASSRGAGNTGELFF | TGTGCCAGCAGCCGCGGTGCAGGGAACACCGGGGAGCTGTTTTTT
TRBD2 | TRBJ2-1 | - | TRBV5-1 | CASSLMAGVTHNEQFF | TGCGCCAGCAGCTTGATGGCGGGAGTGACACACAATGAGCAGTTCTTC
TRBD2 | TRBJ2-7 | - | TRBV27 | CASSFLRSGSSYNEQYF | TGTGCCAGCAGTTTTCTACGTAGCGGGAGCTCCTACAATGAGCAGTACTTC
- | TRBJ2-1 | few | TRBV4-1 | CASSQARLVFNEQFF | TGCGCCAGCAGCCAAGCCAGGCTAGTCTTCAATGAGCAGTTCTTC
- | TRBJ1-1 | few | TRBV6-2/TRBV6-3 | CASTPLRTGNTEAFF | TGTGCCAGCACTCCCTTGAGGACGGGGAACACTGAAGCTTTCTTT
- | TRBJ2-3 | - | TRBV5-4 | CASSLDTGEDTQYF | TGTGCCAGCAGCCTGGACACGGGAGAAGATACGCAGTATTTT
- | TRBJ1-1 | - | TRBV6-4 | CASSDQADTEAFF | TGTGCCAGCAGTGACCAAGCAGACACTGAAGCTTTCTTT
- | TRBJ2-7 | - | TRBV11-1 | CASSLGGRSSYEQYF | TGTGCCAGCAGCTTAGGAGGCCGAAGCTCCTACGAGCAGTACTTC
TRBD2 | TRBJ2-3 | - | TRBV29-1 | CSARLARGETDTQYF | TGCAGCGCAAGACTAGCGCGTGGGGAAACAGATACGCAGTATTTT
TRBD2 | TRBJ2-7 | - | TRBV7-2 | CASSHGREYGEQYF | TGTGCCAGCAGCCACGGGCGGGAGTACGGTGAGCAGTACTTC
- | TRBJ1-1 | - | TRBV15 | CATTTIPSGEAFF | TGTGCCACCACAACTATACCCAGCGGGGAAGCTTTCTTT
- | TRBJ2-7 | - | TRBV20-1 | CSAKVAYEQYF | TGCAGTGCCAAAGTGGCCTACGAGCAGTACTTC
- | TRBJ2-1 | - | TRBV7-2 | CASSLAAGPYNEQFF | TGTGCCAGCAGCTTAGCAGCGGGCCCCTACAATGAGCAGTTCTTC
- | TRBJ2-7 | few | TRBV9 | CASSVGWRDIYEQYF | TGTGCCAGCAGCGTAGGTTGGCGGGATATCTACGAGCAGTACTTC
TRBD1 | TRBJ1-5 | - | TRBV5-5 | CASSWGDRGVFDQPQHF | TGTGCCAGCAGCTGGGGGGACAGGGGTGTATTTGATCAGCCCCAGCATTTT
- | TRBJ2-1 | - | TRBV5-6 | CASSLRVGFPFF | TGTGCCAGCAGCTTAAGGGTTGGGTTTCCGTTCTTC
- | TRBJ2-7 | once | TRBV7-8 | CASSLTTGSNEQYF | TGTGCCAGCAGCCTCACGACAGGTTCCAACGAGCAGTACTTC
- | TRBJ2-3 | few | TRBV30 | CAWSVLDTQYF | TGTGCCTGGAGTGTACTAGATACGCAGTATTTT
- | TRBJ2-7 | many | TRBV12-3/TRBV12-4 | CASGGLTTSYEQYF | TGTGCCAGCGGGGGCCTAACTACCTCCTACGAGCAGTACTTC
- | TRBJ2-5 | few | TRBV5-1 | CASSLEGVGETQYF | TGTGCCAGCAGTTTAGAGGGTGTCGGGGAGACCCAGTACTTC
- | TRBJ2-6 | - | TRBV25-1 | CASSGVSISGASVLTF | TGTGCCAGCAGTGGTGTCTCGATATCTGGGGCCAGCGTCCTGACTTTC
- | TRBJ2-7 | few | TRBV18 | CASSPPVGSADFNEQYF | TGTGCCAGCTCACCACCGGTGGGGTCCGCGGACTTTAATGAGCAGTACTTC
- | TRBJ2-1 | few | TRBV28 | CASSSLSGNNEQFF | TGTGCCAGCAGCTCCCTTAGCGGAAACAATGAGCAGTTCTTC
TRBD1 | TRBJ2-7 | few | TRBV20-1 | CSANRGTGGYEQYF | TGCAGTGCAAATCGGGGGACAGGGGGCTACGAGCAGTACTTC
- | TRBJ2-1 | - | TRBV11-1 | CASSQGEASVEQFF | TGTGCCAGCAGCCAAGGGGAGGCTAGCGTTGAGCAGTTCTTC
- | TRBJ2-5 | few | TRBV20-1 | CSARGPTETQYF | TGCAGTGCTAGGGGGCCGACTGAGACCCAGTACTTC
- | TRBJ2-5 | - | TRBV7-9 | CASSAPSGHSLKETQYF | TGTGCCAGCAGCGCCCCTTCGGGCCACAGCCTAAAAGAGACCCAGTACTTC
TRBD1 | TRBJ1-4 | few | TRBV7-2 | CASSFRTGLNEKLFF | TGTGCCAGCAGCTTTAGGACAGGCCTTAATGAAAAACTGTTTTTT
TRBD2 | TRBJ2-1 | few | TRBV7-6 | CASSFGGGDNEQFF | TGTGCCAGCAGCTTTGGGGGAGGGGACAATGAGCAGTTCTTC
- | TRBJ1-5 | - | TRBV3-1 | CASSQGHSNQPQHF | TGTGCCAGCAGCCAAGGCCATAGCAATCAGCCCCAGCATTTT
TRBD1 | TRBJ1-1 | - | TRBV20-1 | CRGRQGKTEAFF | TGCAGGGGTAGACAGGGGAAGACTGAAGCTTTCTTT
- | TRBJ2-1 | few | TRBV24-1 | CATSDLGSWFF | TGTGCCACCAGTGATTTGGGCAGTTGGTTCTTC
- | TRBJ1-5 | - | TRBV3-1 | CASSQDFQAHQPQHF | TGTGCCAGCAGCCAAGATTTCCAGGCTCATCAGCCCCAGCATTTT
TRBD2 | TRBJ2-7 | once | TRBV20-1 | CSAPPPGGMRSYEQYF | TGCAGTGCGCCTCCCCCGGGGGGAATGCGGTCCTACGAGCAGTACTTC
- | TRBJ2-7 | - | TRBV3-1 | CASTRVLQIYEQYF | TGTGCCAGCACCCGGGTTCTACAGATCTACGAGCAGTACTTC
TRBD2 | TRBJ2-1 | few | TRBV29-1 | CSVAGLAGGRLYNEQFF | TGCAGCGTCGCAGGACTAGCGGGAGGGCGTTTGTACAATGAGCAGTTCTTC
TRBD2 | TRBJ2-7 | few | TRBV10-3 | CAISGQREAHEQYF | TGTGCCATCAGTGGCCAGCGGGAGGCCCACGAGCAGTACTTC
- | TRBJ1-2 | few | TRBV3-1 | CASSQGRGRYGYTF | TGTGCCAGCAGCCAAGGTAGGGGGAGATATGGCTACACCTTC
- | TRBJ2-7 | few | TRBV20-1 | CSAPKKSTYEQYF | TGCAGTGCCCCAAAGAAGAGTACCTACGAGCAGTACTTC
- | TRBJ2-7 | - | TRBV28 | CASKGQPSYEQYF | TGTGCCAGCAAAGGACAGCCCTCCTACGAGCAGTACTTC
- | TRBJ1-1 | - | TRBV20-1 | CSARWGGMNTEAFF | TGCAGTGCTAGATGGGGCGGGATGAACACTGAAGCTTTCTTT
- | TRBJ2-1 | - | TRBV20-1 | CGASPGTSFDEQFF | TGCGGTGCTAGCCCCGGGACCTCATTCGATGAGCAGTTCTTC
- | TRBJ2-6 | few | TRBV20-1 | CSARAPRYGANVLTF | TGCAGTGCTAGAGCACCCCGGTATGGGGCCAACGTCCTGACTTTC
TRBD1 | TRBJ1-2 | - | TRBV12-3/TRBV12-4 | CASKRDSYGYTF | TGTGCCAGCAAAAGGGACAGTTATGGCTACACCTTC
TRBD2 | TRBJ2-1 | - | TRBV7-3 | CASSFTGGPYNEQFF | TGTGCCAGCAGCTTTACGGGAGGGCCCTACAATGAGCAGTTCTTC
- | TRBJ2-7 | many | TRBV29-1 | CSVEQGYYEQYF | TGCAGCGTTGAACAGGGGTACTACGAGCAGTACTTC
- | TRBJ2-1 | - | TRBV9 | CASSVPGGHEQFF | TGTGCCAGCAGCGTCCCTGGGGGCCATGAGCAGTTCTTC
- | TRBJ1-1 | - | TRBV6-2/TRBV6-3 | CATVTRAAMNTEAFF | TGTGCCACAGTTACGCGGGCAGCCATGAACACTGAAGCTTTCTTT
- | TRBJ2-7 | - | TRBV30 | CAHKTGPYEQYF | TGTGCCCACAAAACAGGGCCCTACGAGCAGTACTTC
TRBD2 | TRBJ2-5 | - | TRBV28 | CASSSGWLAGAQQYF | TGTGCCAGCAGTTCCGGCTGGCTAGCGGGAGCCCAGCAGTACTTC
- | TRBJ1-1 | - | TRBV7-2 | CASSLVTVGYTEAFF | TGTGCCAGCAGCTTAGTGACAGTGGGTTATACTGAAGCTTTCTTT
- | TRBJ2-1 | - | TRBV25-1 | CASTQSQGSNEQFF | TGTGCCAGCACTCAGTCACAGGGCTCCAATGAGCAGTTCTTC